This is a list of T cell receptor beta chains from one sample in a study of T cells in Graves' hyperthyroidism and ophthalmopathy. TCRdb used MiXCR to reprocess the multiplex PCR reads, holding one entry per CDR3 protein. The table shows around 300,000 distinct CDR3 sequences, with around 25% occurring only once. Sequences were obtained from blood. The receptors originated from a man in his forties with Graves' hyperthyroidism that later progressed to Graves' ophthalmopathy. The conserved cysteine and the conserved F or W are not part of the CDR3 here. The D gene is left open where the match is weak.

V gene	J gene	D gene	CDR3 protein
TRBV6-1	TRBJ1-2	NA	ASSPRDIQNYGYT
TRBV27	TRBJ2-2	NA	ASSFRDLTGELF
TRBV28	TRBJ1-2	TRBD1	ASSPGQFYGYT
TRBV4-2	TRBJ2-1	TRBD2	ASTPRGLAGLSTAYNEQF
TRBV5-5	TRBJ1-5	NA	ASSLAPGYRQPQH
TRBV6-2/TRBV6-3	TRBJ2-7	NA	ASSYLGDSYEQY
TRBV6-5	TRBJ2-4	TRBD1	ASSSGQGKGKNIQY
TRBV4-1	TRBJ2-7	NA	ASSPGHLGSEQY
TRBV10-3	TRBJ1-2	NA	ASRVDLSNGYT
TRBV7-9	TRBJ2-7	NA	ASSLDTTYEQY
TRBV6-1	TRBJ1-2	NA	ASSLDWTQSGGYT
TRBV28	TRBJ1-2	NA	ASSFGRGPYGYT
TRBV15	TRBJ2-6	NA	ATSREGGSGANVLT
TRBV6-5	TRBJ2-5	NA	ASSYPITSPLETQY
TRBV11-2	TRBJ2-2	NA	ASSLVARGAGELF
TRBV6-5	TRBJ1-5	NA	ASTSSNQPQH
TRBV9	TRBJ1-6	NA	ASSVGGSYNSPLH
TRBV6-6	TRBJ2-7	NA	ASRTSSYEQY
TRBV20-1	TRBJ2-7	NA	SARDLLGDSYEQY
TRBV28	TRBJ1-5	NA	ASSGTQGVRNQPQH
TRBV20-1	TRBJ2-5	NA	SARKVPEETQY
TRBV9	TRBJ2-2	NA	ATSRDTGELF
TRBV20-1	TRBJ2-7	TRBD2	SATPVSGINSYEQY
TRBV2	TRBJ2-3	TRBD2	ASSPGTSGLTDTQY
TRBV10-3	TRBJ2-7	TRBD2	AISDGRPYEQY
TRBV9	TRBJ1-3	NA	ASSVATGSGNTIY
TRBV6-2/TRBV6-3	TRBJ1-5	TRBD1	ASRETGISNQPQH
TRBV12-3/TRBV12-4	TRBJ1-3	TRBD1	ASKETGGGNTIY
TRBV6-1	TRBJ2-7	NA	ASRTSRTYEQY
TRBV20-1	TRBJ2-7	TRBD1	SASTGTGRIYEQY
TRBV6-5	TRBJ2-7	TRBD2	ASSYTRGAGGPHEQY
TRBV6-5	TRBJ1-2	TRBD1	ASSWDREVYGYT
TRBV20-1	TRBJ2-5	NA	SASPLAGQETQY
TRBV7-6	TRBJ2-5	NA	ASSLATGVPREETQY
TRBV29-1	TRBJ2-7	NA	SVEDGQTYEQY
TRBV12-3/TRBV12-4	TRBJ2-2	NA	ASKAGTALNAGELF
TRBV10-1	TRBJ2-5	NA	ASSGGGTEKTQY
TRBV6-6	TRBJ1-5	NA	ASSYSLTGPRSWSYSNQPQH
TRBV10-2	TRBJ2-7	NA	ASRPAGGLGEQY
TRBV24-1	TRBJ2-7	TRBD1	ATSDSQGTLYEQY
TRBV20-1	TRBJ1-1	TRBD1	SAVDRGRFNTEAF
TRBV29-1	TRBJ2-5	NA	SVASRWQETQY
TRBV18	TRBJ1-1	NA	ASSHDSLNTEAF
TRBV12-3/TRBV12-4	TRBJ2-7	TRBD2	ASRKGLAGVHEQY
TRBV7-8	TRBJ2-5	NA	ASSFAEETQY